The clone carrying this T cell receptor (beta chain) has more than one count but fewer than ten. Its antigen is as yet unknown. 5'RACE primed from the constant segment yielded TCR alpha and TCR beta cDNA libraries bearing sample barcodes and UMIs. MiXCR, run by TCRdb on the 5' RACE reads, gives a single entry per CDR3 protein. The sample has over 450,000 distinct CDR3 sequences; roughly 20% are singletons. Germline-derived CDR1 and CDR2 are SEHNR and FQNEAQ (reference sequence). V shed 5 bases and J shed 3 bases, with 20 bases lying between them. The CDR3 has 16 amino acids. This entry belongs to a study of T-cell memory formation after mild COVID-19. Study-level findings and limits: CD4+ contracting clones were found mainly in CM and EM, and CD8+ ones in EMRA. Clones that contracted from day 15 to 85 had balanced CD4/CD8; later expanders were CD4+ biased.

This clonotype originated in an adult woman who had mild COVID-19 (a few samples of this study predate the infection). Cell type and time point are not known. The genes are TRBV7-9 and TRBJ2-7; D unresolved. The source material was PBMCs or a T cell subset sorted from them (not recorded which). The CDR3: CASSPHFSGVDYEQYF. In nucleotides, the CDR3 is TGTGCCAGCAGCCCCCATTTTAGTGGGGTAGACTACGAGCAGTACTTC.